A single sample gave rise to the 32 T cell receptor beta chains below, sequenced in a study of CD8 T cells in Susac syndrome. Reverse transcription of roughly 0.45 to 1 ug RNA was carried out with random hexamers. TCRdb fed the immunoSEQ multiplex PCR reads into MiXCR, producing one record per CDR3 protein. The table lists about 120,000 distinct CDR3 sequences, roughly 92% of them singletons. The sample taken for sequencing was CD8+ T cells from PBMCs. These receptors came from a human donor in good health.

This chain links TRBV5-5 with TRBJ1-4; D might be TRBD1 (5 bases). CDR1 and CDR2 (germline): SGHKS, YYEKEE (reference sequence). This CDR3 region has 11 residues. Trimming pared 0 bases from V and 16 bases from J, leaving 10 bases between. The CDR3: CASSLGDAQFF. The CDR3 nucleotides read TGTGCCAGCAGCTTGGGGGACGCTCAGTTTTTT.

This sequence joins TRBV5-1 and TRBJ1-1, with D possibly matching TRBD1 (5 bases). This CDR3 region has 14 residues. V was shortened by 0 bases and J by 3 bases, with 9 bases between the two germline ends. From germline, CDR1 is SGHRS and CDR2 YFSETQ. The CDR3 bases are TGCGCCAGCAGCTTGGCGGGGGTTTACACTGAAGCTTTCTTT. Amino acid sequence: CASSLAGVYTEAFF.

In DNA form, the CDR3 reads TGTGCCAGCAGCGCGTCCCGGGACAGGAACACTGAAGCTTTCTTT. Amino acid sequence: CASSASRDRNTEAFF. The chain carries TRBV9 and TRBJ1-1, with TRBD1 matching 7 bases. Germline-derived CDR1 and CDR2 are SGDLS and YYNGEE. The junction had 6 bases not matched to a gene; V was cut back by 3 bases and J by 1 base. The CDR3 spans 15 residues.

This chain connects TRBV6-1 to TRBJ1-1, with 7 bases aligning to TRBD1. The CDR3 covers 17 residues. Germline CDR1 reads MNHNS; CDR2 reads SASEGT. V trimming: 6 bases; J trimming: 3 bases; junction bases outside the gene matches: 16. The CDR3 coding sequence is TGTGCCAGCAGATGGACAGGTCAAAACATTGGGGACACTGAAGCTTTCTTT. Protein product: CASRWTGQNIGDTEAFF.

This chain connects TRBV30 to TRBJ2-7; D is possibly TRBD1 (7 bases). This CDR3 is built from 13 residues. With 4 bases removed from V and 5 bases from J, the gap between germline ends came to 15 bases. Germline V gene lookup returns CDR1 GTSNPN and CDR2 SVGIG (reference sequence). The CDR3 DNA is TGTGCCTGGATGCGACAGGGAGGCGACGAGCAGTACTTC. Translated: CAWMRQGGDEQYF.

This chain uses TRBV7-2 with TRBJ1-5; 8 nucleotides match TRBD1. CDR3 length: 14 amino acids. The germline gives CDR1 SGHTA, CDR2 FQGNSA. V trimming: 4 bases; J trimming: 6 bases; junction bases outside the gene matches: 5. CDR3 nucleotide sequence: TGTGCCAGCAGCTCGGACAGGGCTCGTCAGCCCCAGCATTTT. It codes for CASSSDRARQPQHF.

The gene calls are TRBV6-2 or TRBV6-3 and TRBJ1-1; 10 nucleotides line up with TRBD1. Looked up from germline, CDR1 is MNHEY and CDR2 is SVGEGT. Germline trimming cut 5 bases from V and 7 bases from J; bases unmatched to any gene: 4. This CDR3 has 13 residues. The DNA for the CDR3 is TGTGCCAGCAGTCGGGGACAGGGGCGTGAAGCTTTCTTT. Residues: CASSRGQGREAFF.

The chain links TRBV20-1 to TRBJ1-5; 7 nucleotides line up with TRBD1. CDR1 is DFQATT and CDR2 is SNEGSKA in the germline V gene (reference sequence). J gave up 4 bases and V 6 bases, and 12 bases lay outside the gene matches. The length of the CDR3 is 15 residues. The CDR3 loop reads CSAQPGTARNQPQHF. CDR3 sequence (DNA): TGCAGTGCCCAACCCGGGACAGCAAGGAATCAGCCCCAGCATTTT.

This chain joins TRBV2 and TRBJ1-1; no clear D. There are 14 residues in the CDR3. Trimming left V 4 bases short and J 1 base short, with 10 bases between. CDR1 and CDR2 (germline): SNHLY, FYNNEI. The CDR3 here is CASSGFEGNTEAFF. The CDR3 coding sequence is TGTGCCAGCAGTGGGTTCGAGGGGAACACTGAAGCTTTCTTT.

The chain carries TRBV20-1 and TRBJ1-2; tentative D call: TRBD1 (5 bases). This CDR3 spans 14 amino acids. Germline values: CDR1 DFQATT, CDR2 SNEGSKA (reference sequence). Trimming pared 0 bases from V and 5 bases from J, leaving 13 bases between. CDR3 protein: CSAREGESRYGYTF. In nucleotides, the CDR3 is TGCAGTGCTAGAGAAGGGGAATCGAGATATGGCTACACCTTC.

The chain combines TRBV6-2 or TRBV6-3 with TRBJ1-1; maybe TRBD1 (5 bases). The V gene's germline CDR1 is MNHEY and CDR2 SVGEGT. The CDR3 is 11 residues long. Trimming shortened V by 6 bases and J by 11 bases, and 13 bases separated the two germline ends. The CDR3 region is CASRAQRGAFF. The CDR3 DNA sequence: TGTGCCAGCAGAGCCCAGCGGGGGGCTTTCTTT.

J is TRBJ2-1 and V is TRBV11-2; no reliable D call. Germline CDR1 reads SGHAT; CDR2 reads FQNNGV. V shed 2 bases and J shed 7 bases, with 12 bases lying between them. The CDR3 has 14 residues. The CDR3 spells CASSLIRNGNEQFF. The CDR3 DNA reads as TGTGCCAGCAGCTTAATCCGGAACGGGAATGAGCAGTTCTTC.

Notes on this clonotype: Sequence at one end of the junction differs from germline and may be a read error. V and J are TRBV20-1 and TRBJ2-5; D gene ambiguous. Looked up from germline, CDR1 is DFQATT and CDR2 is SNEGSKA (reference sequence). The CDR3 is 13 amino acids. CDR3 in amino acids: CSAREAAQDTQYF. DNA of the CDR3: TGCAGTGCTAGAGAGGCCGCCCAAGACACCCAGTACTTC.

This clonotype was detected once. The chain combines TRBV7-8 with TRBJ1-4; D possibly corresponds to TRBD1 (6 bases). Trimming pared 5 bases from V and 8 bases from J, leaving 21 bases between. The germline V gene has CDR1 SGHVS and CDR2 FQNEAQ. The CDR3 has 16 amino acids. In nucleotides, the CDR3 is TGTGCCAGCAGCCCAGGGGTTGTGGGGGTCGGGGAAAAACTGTTTTTT. Translating gives CASSPGVVGVGEKLFF. The full variable domain, with the rest looked up from reference TRBV7-8 and TRBJ1-4, is GAGVSQSPRYKVAKRGQDVALRCDPISGHVSLFWYQQALGQGPEFLTYFQNEAQLDKSGLPSDRFFAERPEGSVSTLKIQRTQQEDSAVYLCASSPGVVGVGEKLFFGSGTQLSVL.

DNA of the CDR3: TGCGCCAGCAGCCCGGGACTAGCGCCGACCCAGTACTTC. Translating gives CASSPGLAPTQYF. This rearrangement joins TRBV4-3 to TRBJ2-5, with 10 positions matching TRBD2. This CDR3 spans 13 amino acids. Losses at the gene ends were 4 bases for V and 7 bases for J; bases not matched to a gene: 3. Germline values: CDR1 LGHNA, CDR2 YSLEER.

Only one count was recorded for this clonotype. The rearrangement links TRBV7-2 to TRBJ1-1; tentative D call: TRBD1 (6 bases). Between the trimmed V and J ends, which lost 5 bases and 5 bases, there was a span of 21 bases. The CDR3 totals 16 residues. Germline CDR1 reads SGHTA; CDR2 reads FQGNSA. CDR3 amino acids: CASSPLSSKGGTEAFF. In nucleotides, the CDR3 is TGTGCCAGCAGCCCGCTCTCTTCTAAGGGGGGGACTGAAGCTTTCTTT.

The genes are TRBV6-2 or TRBV6-3 and TRBJ1-2; a possible D gene is TRBD1 (6 bases). CDR1 MNHEY and CDR2 SVGEGT come from the germline V gene. V was shortened by 6 bases and J by 3 bases, with 23 bases between the two germline ends. This CDR3 is built from 17 residues. The CDR3 here is CASRPLDSTSFDYGYTF. The CDR3 DNA reads as TGTGCCAGCAGGCCCCTGGACAGTACCTCATTCGACTATGGCTACACCTTC.

The rearrangement joins TRBV3-1 to TRBJ2-7; the match to TRBD1 covers 10 bases. Germline loops: CDR1 LGHDT, CDR2 YNNKEL (reference sequence). The CDR3 has 15 residues. The trim removed 3 bases at V and 6 bases at J, leaving 8 bases unmatched. CDR3 sequence (DNA): TGTGCCAGCAGCCACCGGGACAGGGGACTACGCGAGCAGTACTTC. Protein product: CASSHRDRGLREQYF.

The genes are TRBV5-4 and TRBJ2-5; perhaps TRBD2 as D (5 bases). The CDR3 covers 14 residues. Germline CDR1 is SGHNT and CDR2 is YYREEE (reference sequence). Trimming took 1 base from V and 1 from J, leaving 8 bases between them. As DNA, the CDR3 is TGTGCCAGCAGCTTGCCGGGGTTCCAAGAGACCCAGTACTTC. Translating gives CASSLPGFQETQYF.

The V call is TRBV30, the J call TRBJ1-2; D ambiguous. Germline-derived CDR1 and CDR2 are GTSNPN and SVGIG (reference sequence). V lost 1 base, J lost 8 bases, and 11 bases lay in between. This CDR3 has 12 amino acids. In nucleotides, the CDR3 is TGTGCCTGGAGTGCAAGAGACGCGGGCTACACCTTC. Translation gives CAWSARDAGYTF.

V usage is TRBV7-2 and J usage is TRBJ2-3; D may be TRBD2 (5 bases). Germline V gene lookup returns CDR1 SGHTA and CDR2 FQGNSA. Trimming removed 1 base from V and 4 bases from J, with 12 bases in between. The CDR3 extends over 15 amino acids. CDR3 coding DNA: TGTGCCAGCAGCTTAGGTAGCCTAGCTGCAGATACGCAGTATTTT. Protein: CASSLGSLAADTQYF.

This sequence joins TRBV3-1 and TRBJ1-1; a possible D gene is TRBD1 (6 bases). Trimming removed 1 base from V and 6 bases from J, with 15 bases in between. This CDR3 has 15 residues. Germline V lookup: CDR1 LGHDT, CDR2 YNNKEL (reference sequence). The CDR3 sequence is CASSQAGQGPPEAFF. The DNA for the CDR3 is TGTGCCAGCAGCCAAGCCGGGCAGGGGCCCCCTGAAGCTTTCTTT.

The rearrangement joins TRBV19 to TRBJ2-4, with 9 bases that match TRBD1. V was pared by 5 bases and J by 3 bases, with 8 bases of the junction left unmatched. CDR3 length: 16 residues. The germline V gene has CDR1 LNHDA and CDR2 SQIVND (reference sequence). The CDR3 DNA is TGTGCCAGTAGTCCGTGGGACAGGGAGATCAAAAACATTCAGTACTTC. Translated: CASSPWDREIKNIQYF.

This rearrangement joins TRBV6-5 to TRBJ1-1; TRBD1 matches at 7 bases. The CDR3 loop spans 16 amino acids. V lost 4 bases and J lost 4; bases outside the gene matches: 12. Germline V gene data show CDR1 as MNHEY and CDR2 as SVGAGI. The CDR3 DNA follows: TGTGCCAGCAGTTCCCCAAAGCAGGGGGGGGGCACTGAAGCTTTCTTT. Its protein is CASSSPKQGGGTEAFF.

The CDR3: CASSLSGLAVYNEQFF. Written as DNA, the CDR3 is TGTGCCAGCAGCCTCTCGGGACTAGCGGTCTACAATGAGCAGTTCTTC. J is TRBJ2-1 and V is TRBV7-3; TRBD2 matches at 11 bases. V lost 5 bases and J lost 3; bases outside the gene matches: 6. Per germline, CDR1 SGHTA and CDR2 FQGTGA. This CDR3 is 16 amino acids long.

The chain couples TRBV5-1 to TRBJ2-5; D is unclear. V was clipped by 4 bases and J by 0 bases, with 7 bases between them. CDR3 length: 13 residues. The germline gives CDR1 SGHRS, CDR2 YFSETQ. CDR3 nucleotides: TGCGCCAGCAGCGGAAGGTACCAAGAGACCCAGTACTTC. Residues: CASSGRYQETQYF.

This clonotype was seen just once. The chain couples TRBV4-3 to TRBJ2-3; D remains unclear. This CDR3 spans 18 amino acids. CDR1 and CDR2 (germline): LGHNA, YSLEER. Trimming shortened V by 3 bases and J by 1 base, and 20 bases separated the two germline ends. This CDR3 is CASSHERRLTSGTDTQYF. CDR3 sequence (DNA): TGCGCCAGCAGCCATGAACGGCGCCTAACAAGCGGCACAGATACGCAGTATTTT.

This chain uses TRBV6-2 or TRBV6-3 with TRBJ2-2, with 11 bases that match TRBD2. There are 17 residues in the CDR3. Germline assignment: CDR1 MNHEY and CDR2 SVGEGT. V lost 0 bases, J lost 5 bases, and 5 bases stayed unmatched. The CDR3 reads CASSYSSLAGGTGELFF. CDR3 in DNA: TGTGCCAGCAGTTACTCGAGCCTAGCGGGAGGTACCGGGGAGCTGTTTTTT.

The rearrangement joins TRBV7-3 to TRBJ2-5, with D maybe TRBD2 (6 bases). The CDR3 is 15 amino acids. Trimming took off 5 bases at V and 4 bases at J, with 17 bases between the two ends. Germline CDR1 reads SGHTA; CDR2 reads FQGTGA. This CDR3 reads CASSPLGGNGETQYF. The CDR3, as DNA: TGTGCCAGCAGCCCCTTAGGAGGGAACGGAGAGACCCAGTACTTC.

The CDR3 sequence is CASSQTRGGTEAFF. CDR3 nucleotides: TGTGCCAGCAGCCAAACCAGGGGGGGGACTGAAGCTTTCTTT. The rearrangement uses TRBV14 and TRBJ1-1, with 7 positions matching TRBD1. This CDR3 is built from 14 residues. V gave up 2 bases and J gave up 5 bases; unmatched junction bases: 5. Germline V gene sequence: CDR1 SGHDN, CDR2 FVKESK.

The gene calls are TRBV5-5 and TRBJ2-7; D is unclear. Germline V lookup: CDR1 SGHKS, CDR2 YYEKEE (reference sequence). Trimming stripped 4 bases from V and 6 bases from J, with 11 bases between. The CDR3 is 12 amino acids. This chain's CDR3 is CASSRQEFEQYF. The CDR3 DNA follows: TGTGCCAGCAGCCGCCAGGAGTTCGAGCAGTACTTC.

The chain links TRBV12-3 or TRBV12-4 to TRBJ2-5; TRBD1 aligns across 11 bases. The ends lost 6 bases at V and 4 bases at J; junction bases unmatched: 7. The CDR3 covers 15 residues. The CDR3 coding sequence is TGTGCCAGCAGGAGAGGACAGGGGGCAGGAGAGACCCAGTACTTC. Protein: CASRRGQGAGETQYF.